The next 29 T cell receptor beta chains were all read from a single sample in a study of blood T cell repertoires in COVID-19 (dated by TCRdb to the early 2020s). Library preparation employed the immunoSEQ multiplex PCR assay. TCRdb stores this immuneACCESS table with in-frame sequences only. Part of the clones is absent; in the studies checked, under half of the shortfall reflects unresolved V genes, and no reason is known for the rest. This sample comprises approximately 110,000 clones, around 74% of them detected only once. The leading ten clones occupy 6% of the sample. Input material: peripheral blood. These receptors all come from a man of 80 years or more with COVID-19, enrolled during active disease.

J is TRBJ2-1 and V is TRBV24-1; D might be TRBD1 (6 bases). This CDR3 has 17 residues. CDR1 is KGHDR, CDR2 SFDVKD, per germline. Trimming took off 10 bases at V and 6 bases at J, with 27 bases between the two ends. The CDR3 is CATSVSLKGENRNEQFF. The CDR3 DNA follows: TGTGCCACTTCAGTTTCCCTTAAGGGGGAGAATCGCAATGAGCAGTTCTTC.

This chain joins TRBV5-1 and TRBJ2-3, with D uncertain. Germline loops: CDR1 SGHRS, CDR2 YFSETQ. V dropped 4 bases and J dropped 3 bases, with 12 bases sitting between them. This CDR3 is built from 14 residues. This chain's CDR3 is CASSPGSPTDTQYF. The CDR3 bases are TGCGCCAGCAGCCCCGGGTCTCCAACAGATACGCAGTATTTT.

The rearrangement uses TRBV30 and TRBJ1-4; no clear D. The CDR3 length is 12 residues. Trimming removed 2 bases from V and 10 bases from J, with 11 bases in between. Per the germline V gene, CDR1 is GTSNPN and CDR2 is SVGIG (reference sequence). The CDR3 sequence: CAWSNQVAKLFF. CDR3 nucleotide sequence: TGTGCCTGGAGTAACCAGGTCGCAAAACTGTTTTTT.

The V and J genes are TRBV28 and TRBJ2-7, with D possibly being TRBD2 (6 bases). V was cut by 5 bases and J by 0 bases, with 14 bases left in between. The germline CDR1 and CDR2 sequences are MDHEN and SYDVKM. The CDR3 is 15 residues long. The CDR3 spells CASSRPGTFSYEQYF. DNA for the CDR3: TGTGCCAGCAGTCGACCCGGGACTTTCTCCTACGAGCAGTACTTC. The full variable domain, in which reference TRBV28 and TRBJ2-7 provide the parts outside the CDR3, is DVKVTQSSRYLVKRTGEKVFLECVQDMDHENMFWYRQDPGLGLRLIYFSYDVKMKEKGDIPEGYSVSREKKERFSLILESASTNQTSMYLCASSRPGTFSYEQYFGPGTRLTVT.

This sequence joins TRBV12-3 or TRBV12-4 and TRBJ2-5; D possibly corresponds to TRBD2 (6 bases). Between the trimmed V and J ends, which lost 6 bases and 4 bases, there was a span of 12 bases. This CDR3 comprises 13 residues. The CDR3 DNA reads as TGTGCCAGCAGCCTGAGAGCGGGAGAGACCCAGTACTTC. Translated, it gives CASSLRAGETQYF.

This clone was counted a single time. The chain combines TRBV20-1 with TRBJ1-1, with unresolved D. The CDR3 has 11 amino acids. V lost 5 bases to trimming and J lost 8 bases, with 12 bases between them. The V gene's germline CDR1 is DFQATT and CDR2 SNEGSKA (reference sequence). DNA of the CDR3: TGCAGTGCTGATAATGGGCGAGAAGCTTTCTTT. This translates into CSADNGREAFF.

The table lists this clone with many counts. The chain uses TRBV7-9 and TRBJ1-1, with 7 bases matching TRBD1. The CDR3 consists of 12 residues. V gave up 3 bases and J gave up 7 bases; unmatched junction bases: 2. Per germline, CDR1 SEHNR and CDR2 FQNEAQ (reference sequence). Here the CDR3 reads CASSFQGVEAFF. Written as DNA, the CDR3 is TGTGCCAGCAGCTTCCAGGGGGTTGAAGCTTTCTTT.

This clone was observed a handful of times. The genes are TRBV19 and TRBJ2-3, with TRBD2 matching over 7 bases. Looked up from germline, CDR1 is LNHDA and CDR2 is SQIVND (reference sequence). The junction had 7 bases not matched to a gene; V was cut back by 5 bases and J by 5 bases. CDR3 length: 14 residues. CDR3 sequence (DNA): TGTGCCAGTAGTGTTAGCGGGTTCGAAGATACGCAGTATTTT. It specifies CASSVSGFEDTQYF.

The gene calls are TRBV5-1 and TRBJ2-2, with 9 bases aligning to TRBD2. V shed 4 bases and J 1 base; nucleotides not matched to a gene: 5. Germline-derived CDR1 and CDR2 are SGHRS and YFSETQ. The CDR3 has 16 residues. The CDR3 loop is CASSTRTSENTGELFF. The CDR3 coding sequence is TGCGCCAGCAGCACCCGGACTAGCGAGAACACCGGGGAGCTGTTTTTT.

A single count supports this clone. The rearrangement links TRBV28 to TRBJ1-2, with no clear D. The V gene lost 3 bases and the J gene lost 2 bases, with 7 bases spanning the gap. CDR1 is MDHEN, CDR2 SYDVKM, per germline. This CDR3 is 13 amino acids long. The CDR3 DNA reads TGTGCCAGCAGTTTTAACAGAAACTATGGCTACACCTTC. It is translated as CASSFNRNYGYTF.

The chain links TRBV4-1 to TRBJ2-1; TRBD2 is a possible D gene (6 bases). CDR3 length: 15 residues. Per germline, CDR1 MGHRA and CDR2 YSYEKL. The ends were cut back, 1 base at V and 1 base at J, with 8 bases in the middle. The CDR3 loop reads CASSQAGGSYNEQFF. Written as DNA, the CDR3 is TGCGCCAGCAGCCAAGCCGGGGGATCCTACAATGAGCAGTTCTTC.

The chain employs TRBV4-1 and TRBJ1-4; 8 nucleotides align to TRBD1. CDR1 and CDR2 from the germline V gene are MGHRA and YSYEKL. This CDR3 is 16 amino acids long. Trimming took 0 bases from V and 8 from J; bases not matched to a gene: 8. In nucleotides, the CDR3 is TGCGCCAGCAGCCAAGATACGACAGGGGCTGGAGAAAAACTGTTTTTT. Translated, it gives CASSQDTTGAGEKLFF.

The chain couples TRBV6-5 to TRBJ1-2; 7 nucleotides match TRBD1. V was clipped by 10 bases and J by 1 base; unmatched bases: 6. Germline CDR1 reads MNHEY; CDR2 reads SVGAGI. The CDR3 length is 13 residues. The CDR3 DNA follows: TGTGCCATCGACAGGGCCGGTAACTATGGCTACACCTTC. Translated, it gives CAIDRAGNYGYTF.

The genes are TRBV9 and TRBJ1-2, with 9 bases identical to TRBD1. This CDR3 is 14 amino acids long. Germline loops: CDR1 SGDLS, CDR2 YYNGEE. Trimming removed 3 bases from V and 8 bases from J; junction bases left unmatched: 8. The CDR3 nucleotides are TGTGCCAGCAGCGGACAGGGACAGGGAGGAGGCTACACCTTC. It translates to CASSGQGQGGGYTF.

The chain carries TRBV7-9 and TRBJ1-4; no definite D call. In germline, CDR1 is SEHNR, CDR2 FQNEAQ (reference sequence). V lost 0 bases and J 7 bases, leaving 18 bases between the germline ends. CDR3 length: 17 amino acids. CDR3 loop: CASSLARFGERVEKLFF. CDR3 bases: TGTGCCAGCAGCTTAGCGCGTTTCGGGGAGCGGGTTGAAAAACTGTTTTTT.

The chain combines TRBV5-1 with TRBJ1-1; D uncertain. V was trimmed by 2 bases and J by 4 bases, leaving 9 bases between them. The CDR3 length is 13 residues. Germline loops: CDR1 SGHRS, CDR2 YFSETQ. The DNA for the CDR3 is TGCGCCAGCAGCTTCGAAGGGAGCACTGAAGCTTTCTTT. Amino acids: CASSFEGSTEAFF.

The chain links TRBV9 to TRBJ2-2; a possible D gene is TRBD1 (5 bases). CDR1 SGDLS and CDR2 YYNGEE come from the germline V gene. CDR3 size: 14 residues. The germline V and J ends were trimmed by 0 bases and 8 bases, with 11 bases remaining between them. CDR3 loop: CASSVGGNRGELFF. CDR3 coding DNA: TGTGCCAGCAGCGTAGGCGGCAACAGGGGGGAGCTGTTTTTT.

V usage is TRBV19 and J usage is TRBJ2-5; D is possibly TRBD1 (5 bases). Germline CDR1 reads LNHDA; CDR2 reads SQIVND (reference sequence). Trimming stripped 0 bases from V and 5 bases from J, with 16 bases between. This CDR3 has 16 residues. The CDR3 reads CASSIEKGYPRETQYF. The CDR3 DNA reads TGTGCCAGTAGTATAGAGAAGGGGTACCCCCGGGAGACCCAGTACTTC.

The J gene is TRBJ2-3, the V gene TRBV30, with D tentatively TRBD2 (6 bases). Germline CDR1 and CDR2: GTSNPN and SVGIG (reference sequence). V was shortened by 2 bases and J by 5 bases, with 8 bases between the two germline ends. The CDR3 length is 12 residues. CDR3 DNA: TGTGCCTGGAGTCTGGGGGGAGATACGCAGTATTTT. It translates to CAWSLGGDTQYF.

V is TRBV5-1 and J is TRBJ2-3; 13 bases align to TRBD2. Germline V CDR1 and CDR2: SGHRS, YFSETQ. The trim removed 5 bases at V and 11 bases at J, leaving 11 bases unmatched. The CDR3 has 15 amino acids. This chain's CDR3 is CASSPTGTSGIRQYF. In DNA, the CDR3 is TGCGCCAGCAGTCCGACTGGGACTAGCGGGATCAGGCAGTATTTT.

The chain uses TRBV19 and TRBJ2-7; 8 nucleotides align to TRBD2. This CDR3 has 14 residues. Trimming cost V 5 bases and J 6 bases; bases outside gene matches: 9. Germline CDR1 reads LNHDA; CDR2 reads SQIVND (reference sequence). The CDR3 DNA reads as TGTGCCAGTAGTTCGCGGACTAGCTGGGCCGAGCAGTACTTC. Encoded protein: CASSSRTSWAEQYF.

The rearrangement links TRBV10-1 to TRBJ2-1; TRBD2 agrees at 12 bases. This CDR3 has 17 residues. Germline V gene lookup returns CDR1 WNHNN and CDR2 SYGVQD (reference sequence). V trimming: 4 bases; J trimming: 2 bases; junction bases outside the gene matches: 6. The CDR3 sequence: CASSGSLAGGPYNEQFF. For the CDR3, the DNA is TGCGCCAGCAGTGGAAGCCTAGCGGGAGGGCCCTACAATGAGCAGTTCTTC.

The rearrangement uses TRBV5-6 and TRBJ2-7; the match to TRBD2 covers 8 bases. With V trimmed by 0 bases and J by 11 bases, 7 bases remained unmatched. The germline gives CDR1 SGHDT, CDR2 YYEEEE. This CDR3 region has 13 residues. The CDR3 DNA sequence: TGTGCCAGCAGCTTGGCCCGTCTAGCGGGTAAGTACTTC. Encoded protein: CASSLARLAGKYF. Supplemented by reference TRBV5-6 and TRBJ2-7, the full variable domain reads DAGVTQSPTHLIKTRGQQVTLRCSPKSGHDTVSWYQQALGQGPQFIFQYYEEEERQRGNFPDRFSGHQFPNYSSELNVNALLLGDSALYLCASSLARLAGKYFGPGTRLTVT.

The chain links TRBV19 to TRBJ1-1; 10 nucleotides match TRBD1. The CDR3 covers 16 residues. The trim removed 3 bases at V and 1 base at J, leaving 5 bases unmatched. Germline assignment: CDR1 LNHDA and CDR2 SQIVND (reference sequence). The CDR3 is CASSIRQGAANTEAFF. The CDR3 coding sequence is TGTGCCAGTAGTATCCGACAGGGGGCTGCGAACACTGAAGCTTTCTTT. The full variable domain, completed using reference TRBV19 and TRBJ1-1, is DGGITQSPKYLFRKEGQNVTLSCEQNLNHDAMYWYRQDPGQGLRLIYYSQIVNDFQKGDIAEGYSVSREKKESFPLTVTSAQKNPTAFYLCASSIRQGAANTEAFFGQGTRLTVV.

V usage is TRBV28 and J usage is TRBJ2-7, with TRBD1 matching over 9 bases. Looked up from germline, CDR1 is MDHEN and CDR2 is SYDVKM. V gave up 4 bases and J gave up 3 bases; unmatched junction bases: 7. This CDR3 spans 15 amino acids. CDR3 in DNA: TGTGCCAGCAGTTCAGGGACAGGGTGGGTCTACGAGCAGTACTTC. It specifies CASSSGTGWVYEQYF.

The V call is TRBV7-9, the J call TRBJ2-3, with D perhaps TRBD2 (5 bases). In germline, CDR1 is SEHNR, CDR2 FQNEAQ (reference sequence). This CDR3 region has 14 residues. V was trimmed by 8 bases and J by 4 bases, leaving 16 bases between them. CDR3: CASLTRIPPDTQYF. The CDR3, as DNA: TGTGCCAGCCTAACTAGGATCCCCCCAGATACGCAGTATTTT.

CDR3 sequence: CASSLRGQETQYF. The CDR3 region has the DNA TGTGCCAGCAGCTTGAGGGGACAAGAGACCCAGTACTTC. The V call is TRBV5-6, the J call TRBJ2-5; D is possibly TRBD1 (5 bases). CDR1 SGHDT and CDR2 YYEEEE come from the germline V gene. This CDR3 has 13 residues. Between the trimmed V and J ends, which lost 1 base and 2 bases, there was a span of 6 bases. Using reference TRBV5-6 and TRBJ2-5 for the parts outside the CDR3, the full variable domain is DAGVTQSPTHLIKTRGQQVTLRCSPKSGHDTVSWYQQALGQGPQFIFQYYEEEERQRGNFPDRFSGHQFPNYSSELNVNALLLGDSALYLCASSLRGQETQYFGPGTRLLVL.

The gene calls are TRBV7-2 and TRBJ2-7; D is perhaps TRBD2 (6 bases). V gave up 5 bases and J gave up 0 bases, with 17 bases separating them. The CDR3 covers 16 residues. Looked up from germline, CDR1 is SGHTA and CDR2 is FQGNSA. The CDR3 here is CASSAGLAVFSYEQYF. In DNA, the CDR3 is TGTGCCAGCAGCGCGGGGTTAGCGGTCTTCTCCTACGAGCAGTACTTC.

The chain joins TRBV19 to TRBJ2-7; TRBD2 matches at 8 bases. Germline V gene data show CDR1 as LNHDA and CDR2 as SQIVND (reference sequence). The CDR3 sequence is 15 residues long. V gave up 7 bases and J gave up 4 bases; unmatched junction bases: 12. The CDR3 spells CASTSLVSGKYEQYF. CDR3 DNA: TGTGCCAGTACCTCACTAGTTAGCGGGAAATACGAGCAGTACTTC.